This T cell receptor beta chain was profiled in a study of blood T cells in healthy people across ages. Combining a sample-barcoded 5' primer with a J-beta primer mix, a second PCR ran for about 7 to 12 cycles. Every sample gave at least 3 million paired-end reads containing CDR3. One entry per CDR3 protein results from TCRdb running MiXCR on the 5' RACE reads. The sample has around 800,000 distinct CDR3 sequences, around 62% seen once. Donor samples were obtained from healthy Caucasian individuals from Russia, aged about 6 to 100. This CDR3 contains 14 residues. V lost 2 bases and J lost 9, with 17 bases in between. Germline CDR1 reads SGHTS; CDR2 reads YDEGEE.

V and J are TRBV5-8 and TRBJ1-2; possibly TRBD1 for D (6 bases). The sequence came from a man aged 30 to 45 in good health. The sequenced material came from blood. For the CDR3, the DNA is TGTGCCAGCAGCTTTTTGGGGGGCGCGTTAAGCTACACCTTC. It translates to CASSFLGGALSYTF. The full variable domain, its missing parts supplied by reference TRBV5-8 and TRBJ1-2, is EAGVTQSPTHLIKTRGQQATLRCSPISGHTSVYWYQQALGLGLQFLLWYDEGEERNRGNFPPRFSGRQFPNYSSELNVNALELEDSALYLCASSFLGGALSYTFGSGTRLTVV.